The next 21 T cell receptor beta chains were all read from a single sample in a study of PD-L1 blockade in urothelial cancer (dated by TCRdb to 2016 to 2017). Library creation used the immunoSEQ multiplex PCR assay. As stored in TCRdb, this immuneACCESS dataset retains in-frame rearrangements with V and J assigned. A fraction of the clones does not appear; measured against another copy, unresolved V genes explain less than half of the discrepancy, and the remainder lacks a known reason. The sample yields about 91,000 clones; approximately 82% were counted once. The biggest ten clones account for roughly 8% of the sample. The time point label, as the study defines it: peripheral blood 6 weeks after treatment start. Sequenced material: PBMCs, taken around atezolizumab (anti-PD-L1) treatment. These receptors were collected from a man aged 70-80 years with urothelial cancer.

This clone was recorded once. This chain links TRBV4-2 with TRBJ2-3; 11 bases align to TRBD2. After removal of 4 bases from V and 6 bases from J, the junction contained 9 bases not matched to a gene. CDR1 is LGHNA, CDR2 YNFKEQ, per germline. This CDR3 region has 16 residues. The CDR3 reads CASSRTLAGDSDTQYF. CDR3 sequence (DNA): TGTGCCAGCAGCCGGACACTAGCGGGAGACAGCGATACGCAGTATTTT.

The rearrangement joins TRBV7-6 to TRBJ2-7; possible D gene TRBD2, 5 bases. The V and J ends lost 4 bases and 1 base respectively, with 5 bases between them. CDR1 is SGHVS and CDR2 is FNYEAQ in the germline V gene. The CDR3 spans 12 residues. The CDR3: CASSWTSYEQYF. The CDR3 nucleotides read TGTGCCAGCAGCTGGACTTCCTACGAGCAGTACTTC.

This chain links TRBV9 with TRBJ1-1; no clear D gene. Germline values: CDR1 SGDLS, CDR2 YYNGEE. The CDR3 sequence is 14 residues long. V lost 0 bases and J 0 bases, leaving 6 bases between the germline ends. The CDR3 reads CASSVGGMNTEAFF. The CDR3 nucleotides are TGTGCCAGCAGCGTAGGAGGTATGAACACTGAAGCTTTCTTT. The variable domain in full, completed from reference TRBV9 and TRBJ1-1, reads DSGVTQTPKHLITATGQRVTLRCSPRSGDLSVYWYQQSLDQGLQFLIQYYNGEERAKGNILERFSAQQFPDLHSELNLSSLELGDSALYFCASSVGGMNTEAFFGQGTRLTVV.

This chain connects TRBV25-1 to TRBJ1-5, with D unresolved. CDR1 and CDR2 (germline): MGHDK, SYGVNS. V was pared by 0 bases and J by 4 bases, with 7 bases between. The CDR3 runs 14 residues. DNA of the CDR3: TGTGCCAGCAGTGAATACGGTTGGAATCAGCCCCAGCATTTT. This translates into CASSEYGWNQPQHF.

This CDR3 is CASSLVLAGDSYEQYF. The CDR3 DNA reads TGTGCCAGCAGCTTAGTCCTAGCGGGCGACTCCTACGAGCAGTACTTC. The J gene is TRBJ2-7, the V gene TRBV11-2, with 8 bases identical to TRBD2. Per the germline V gene, CDR1 is SGHAT and CDR2 is FQNNGV. The length of the CDR3 is 16 residues. V lost 1 base and J lost 0; bases outside the gene matches: 5.

This chain's CDR3 is CASSLAQGIQETQYF. The CDR3 coding sequence is TGTGCCAGCAGCTTGGCACAGGGGATCCAAGAGACCCAGTACTTC. The rearrangement joins TRBV11-1 to TRBJ2-5; 7 nucleotides align to TRBD1. Germline CDR1 reads SGHAT; CDR2 reads FQDESV (reference sequence). This CDR3 spans 15 amino acids. V lost 3 bases, J lost 1 base, and 5 bases stayed unmatched. The variable domain in full, completed from reference TRBV11-1 and TRBJ2-5, reads EAEVAQSPRYKITEKSQAVAFWCDPISGHATLYWYRQILGQGPELLVQFQDESVVDDSQLPKDRFSAERLKGVDSTLKIQPAELGDSAMYLCASSLAQGIQETQYFGPGTRLLVL.

This clone was seen only once. The CDR3 is CASGAASGNTIYF. The CDR3 DNA reads as TGCGCCAGCGGGGCAGCCTCTGGAAACACCATATATTTT. The chain employs TRBV5-1 and TRBJ1-3; possibly TRBD1 for D (5 bases). Germline CDR1 reads SGHRS; CDR2 reads YFSETQ. The CDR3 contains 13 residues. Between the trimmed V and J ends, which lost 7 bases and 0 bases, there was a span of 8 bases.

The CDR3 reads CASGLEVRGGNEQFF. The CDR3 bases are TGTGCTAGTGGTTTGGAAGTGCGGGGGGGCAATGAGCAGTTCTTC. This sequence joins TRBV12-5 and TRBJ2-1; 9 nucleotides agree with TRBD2. This CDR3 is 15 amino acids long. Trimming cost V 1 base and J 6 bases; bases outside gene matches: 4. CDR1 LGHNT and CDR2 FRNRAP come from the germline V gene.

The chain links TRBV9 to TRBJ2-3; 8 bases are shared with TRBD2. The CDR3 is 16 amino acids. V lost 2 bases, J lost 2 bases, and 7 bases stayed unmatched. The germline CDR1 and CDR2 sequences are SGDLS and YYNGEE. This chain's CDR3 is CASSVGGGGPTDTQYF. The CDR3 region has the DNA TGTGCCAGCAGCGTTGGGGGCGGGGGGCCCACAGATACGCAGTATTTT. Variable domain in full (rest from reference TRBV9 and TRBJ2-3): DSGVTQTPKHLITATGQRVTLRCSPRSGDLSVYWYQQSLDQGLQFLIQYYNGEERAKGNILERFSAQQFPDLHSELNLSSLELGDSALYFCASSVGGGGPTDTQYFGPGTRLTVL.

V gene TRBV21-1 combines with J gene TRBJ2-3; the table's D call of TRBD1 was not tested on the DNA. TRBV21-1 is given as a pseudogene. CDR3 size: 16 residues. CDR3 sequence (DNA): TGTGCCAGCAGCAAAGTCTCTCCGGACAACACAGATACGCAGTATTTT. Translation gives CASSKVSPDNTDTQYF.

This clone was seen a few times. The chain couples TRBV4-3 to TRBJ2-2; D ambiguous. Trimming stripped 5 bases from V and 6 bases from J, with 4 bases between. CDR3 size: 11 residues. Germline lookup yields CDR1 LGHNA and CDR2 YSLEER. CDR3 nucleotides: TGCGCCAGCAGCGAGGCCGGGGAGCTGTTTTTT. Its protein product is CASSEAGELFF.

V usage is TRBV5-4 and J usage is TRBJ2-7, with 12 bases identical to TRBD2. This CDR3 has 16 amino acids. The V and J ends lost 0 bases and 2 bases, in that order; junction bases with no gene match: 3. Germline V gene data show CDR1 as SGHNT and CDR2 as YYREEE (reference sequence). The CDR3 nucleotides read TGTGCCAGCAGCTTGGGCCGGACTAGCGGGACCTACGAGCAGTACTTC. Its translation is CASSLGRTSGTYEQYF.

The chain recombines TRBV5-5 with TRBJ2-3; D remains ambiguous. The germline V gene encodes CDR1 SGHKS and CDR2 YYEKEE (reference sequence). This CDR3 region has 12 residues. The germline V and J ends were trimmed by 3 bases and 4 bases, with 6 bases remaining between them. CDR3 bases: TGTGCCAGCAGCTCCGTATCAGATACGCAGTATTTT. Translated, it gives CASSSVSDTQYF.

This sequence joins TRBV6-5 and TRBJ2-7, with D maybe TRBD2 (7 bases). V dropped 6 bases and J dropped 6 bases, with 15 bases sitting between them. This CDR3 is 13 amino acids long. Germline V lookup: CDR1 MNHEY, CDR2 SVGAGI. The CDR3 nucleotides are TGTGCCAGCAGCCGCGAGAGGGGGGGCGAGCAGTACTTC. Its translation is CASSRERGGEQYF.

The genes are TRBV14 and TRBJ2-1; TRBD2 aligns across 8 bases. The CDR3 is 13 amino acids. Germline CDR1 reads SGHDN; CDR2 reads FVKESK. CDR3 in DNA: TGTGCATCGGGGAGGACTAGCTTAAATGAGCAGTTCTTC. As protein: CASGRTSLNEQFF.

The V call is TRBV7-2, the J call TRBJ1-2; D call uncertain. The CDR3 has 14 amino acids. V shed 0 bases and J shed 7 bases, with 12 bases lying between them. Per the germline V gene, CDR1 is SGHTA and CDR2 is FQGNSA. CDR3 sequence (DNA): TGTGCCAGCAGCTTAGCCGGCTCGGCAGGTGGCTACACCTTC. Amino acid sequence: CASSLAGSAGGYTF.

The chain recombines TRBV5-6 with TRBJ2-7, with a tentative D call TRBD1 (5 bases). The CDR3 totals 16 residues. Germline V lookup: CDR1 SGHDT, CDR2 YYEEEE. V gave up 1 base and J gave up 3 bases, with 17 bases separating them. The DNA for the CDR3 is TGTGCCAGCAGCTTGTTTCGAGCAGGGATTGTCTACGAGCAGTACTTC. Translating gives CASSLFRAGIVYEQYF.

This chain joins TRBV4-2 and TRBJ2-1; TRBD2 might be the D (6 bases). Trimming removed 6 bases at V and 0 bases at J, with 12 bases between. The CDR3 is 15 amino acids. Germline-derived CDR1 and CDR2 are LGHNA and YNFKEQ. CDR3 coding DNA: TGTGCCAGCAGTCGGGACTCGAGCTCCTACAATGAGCAGTTCTTC. Amino acid sequence: CASSRDSSSYNEQFF.

The chain employs TRBV6-1 and TRBJ1-3; D unclear. CDR1 is MNHNS, CDR2 SASEGT, per germline. The CDR3 consists of 12 residues. Trimming took off 6 bases at V and 10 bases at J, with 13 bases between the two ends. Written as DNA, the CDR3 is TGTGCCAGCAGCATTCCGGGTCGGACCATATATTTT. Translation: CASSIPGRTIYF.

V is TRBV7-2 and J is TRBJ1-2; D remains ambiguous. V lost 5 bases and J 5 bases, leaving 21 bases between the germline ends. This CDR3 contains 16 residues. The germline V gene encodes CDR1 SGHTA and CDR2 FQGNSA. The CDR3 loop reads CASSTSGGVRRYGYTF. The CDR3 nucleotides are TGTGCCAGCAGCACTAGCGGTGGGGTCAGACGGTATGGCTACACCTTC.

J is TRBJ2-1 and V is TRBV7-3; D is perhaps TRBD1 (5 bases). The CDR3 sequence is 14 residues long. Trimming left V 3 bases short and J 5 bases short, with 11 bases between. Germline V CDR1 and CDR2: SGHTA, FQGTGA. The CDR3 loop is CASSLGQGHNEQFF. In DNA form, the CDR3 reads TGTGCCAGCAGCTTGGGTCAGGGTCACAATGAGCAGTTCTTC.